This TCR beta chain derives from a study of cytomegalovirus exposure and HLA in healthy donors. Researchers ran the PCR with 60 Vbeta and 13 Jbeta primers. Sequenced by immunoSEQ multiplex PCR; TCRdb stores in-frame clones only, minus some. The data show about 260,000 clones, 80% to 90% seen once. This clone was seen only a few times. Germline lookup yields CDR1 SGHRS and CDR2 YFSETQ. This CDR3 contains 16 residues. Trimming cost V 0 bases and J 0 bases, with 10 bases left between them. The clonotype was recovered from a woman aged 35 to 49 in good health and CMV-seropositive. The J gene is TRBJ2-1, the V gene TRBV5-1, with TRBD1 as a possible D gene (5 bases). The sequencing input was PBMCs. This CDR3 reads CASSLGPGHSYNEQFF. The CDR3 coding sequence is TGCGCCAGCAGCTTGGGTCCAGGACACTCCTACAATGAGCAGTTCTTC.